The T cell receptor (beta chain) described here comes from a study of naive and memory T cell subsets. V lost 4 bases to trimming and J lost 2 bases, with 9 bases between them. The CDR3 is 12 amino acids. The V gene's germline CDR1 is SQVTM and CDR2 ANQGSEA. Adult healthy volunteers gave 2.5 ml peripheral blood for whole-blood RNA. TCR cDNA received a 3' ligated oligonucleotide that carried a UMI. Cells were not sorted; total RNA input targeted roughly 1 to 1000 ng. Blood and skin TCR RNA was reverse transcribed with alpha and beta constant primers. The SP2 primer and nested alpha and beta constant region primers amplified ligated cDNA in four rounds. MiXCR, applied by TCRdb to the 5' RACE reads, yields one record per CDR3 protein. This sample carries more than 25,000 distinct CDR3 sequences, roughly 25% of them seen once, and the ten largest clones take about 1.7%.

This chain links TRBV29-1 with TRBJ2-7, with D tentatively TRBD2 (5 bases). The source is a female donor in good health. CDR3 coding DNA: TGCAGCGTTGTCAGCGGAGCCTACGAGCAGTACTTC. It yields the protein CSVVSGAYEQYF.